This TCR beta chain was sequenced for a study of long-term antiretroviral therapy in people with HIV. Study-level points and caveats: Among HIV repertoires, CDR3 length ranges were narrower than those of controls.

About this clone: Its matching antigen is unknown.

Going into DNA extraction, samples held about 0.85-11 million cryopreserved PBMC. It was version v3.0 of the immunoSEQ assay that was run at survey level. Using immunoSEQ multiplex PCR, the repertoire was profiled, and TCRdb retains in-frame clones only, with some absent. The sample lists about 20,000 clones; approximately 90% were seen once. V was clipped by 2 bases and J by 6 bases, with 3 bases between them. This CDR3 spans 11 amino acids. The V gene's germline CDR1 is SNHLY and CDR2 FYNNEI. This TCR came from a woman aged 25 to 39 with HIV. The rearrangement joins TRBV2 to TRBJ2-3; D unresolved. The sequencing used unsorted PBMCs, collected approximately 4.2 years before starting antiretroviral therapy. CDR3 protein: CASSETDTQYF. The CDR3 DNA reads TGTGCCAGCAGTGAAACGGATACGCAGTATTTT.